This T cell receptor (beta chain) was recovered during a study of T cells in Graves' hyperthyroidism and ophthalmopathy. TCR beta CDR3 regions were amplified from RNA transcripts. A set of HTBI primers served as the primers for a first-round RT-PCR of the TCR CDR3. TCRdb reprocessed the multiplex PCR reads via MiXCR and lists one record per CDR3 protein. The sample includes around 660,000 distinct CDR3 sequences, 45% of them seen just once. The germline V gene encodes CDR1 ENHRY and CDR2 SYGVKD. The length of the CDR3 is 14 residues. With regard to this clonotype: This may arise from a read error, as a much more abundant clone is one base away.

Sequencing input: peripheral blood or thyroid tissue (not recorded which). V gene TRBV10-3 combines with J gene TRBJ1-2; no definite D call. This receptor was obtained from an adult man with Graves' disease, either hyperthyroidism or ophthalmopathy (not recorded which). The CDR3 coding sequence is TGTGCCAGCAGTGAGTCATCAGCGTCCTATGGCTACACCTTC. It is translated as CASSESSASYGYTF.